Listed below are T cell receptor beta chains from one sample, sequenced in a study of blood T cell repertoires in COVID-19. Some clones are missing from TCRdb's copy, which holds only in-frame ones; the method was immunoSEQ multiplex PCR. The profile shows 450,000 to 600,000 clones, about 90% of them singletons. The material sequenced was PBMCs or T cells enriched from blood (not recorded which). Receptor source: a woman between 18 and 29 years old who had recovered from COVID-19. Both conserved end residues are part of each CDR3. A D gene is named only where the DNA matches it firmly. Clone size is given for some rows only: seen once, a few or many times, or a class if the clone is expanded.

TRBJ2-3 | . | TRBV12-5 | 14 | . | CASGGIGGTDTQYF | TGTGCTAGTGGTGGGATAGGGGGCACAGATACGCAGTATTTT
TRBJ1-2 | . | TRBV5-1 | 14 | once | CASSLAGFDYGYTF | TGCGCCAGCAGCCTGGCAGGGTTTGACTATGGCTACACCTTC
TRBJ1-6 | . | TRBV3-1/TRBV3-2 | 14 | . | CASSHRGGNSPLHF | TGTGCCAGCAGCCACCGAGGCGGGAATTCACCCCTCCACTTT
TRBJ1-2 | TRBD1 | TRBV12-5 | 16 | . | CASGLVIEEGASGYTF | TGTGCTAGTGGTTTGGTAATCGAGGAGGGGGCGAGCGGCTACACCTTC
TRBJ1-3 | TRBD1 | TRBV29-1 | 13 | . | CSVIDRAGNTIYF | TGCAGCGTGATCGACAGGGCTGGAAACACCATATATTTT
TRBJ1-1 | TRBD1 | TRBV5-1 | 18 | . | CASSRKKGTGKQNTEAFF | TGCGCCAGCAGCCGCAAGAAAGGGACAGGGAAACAGAACACTGAAGCTTTCTTT
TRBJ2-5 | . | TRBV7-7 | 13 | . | CASSWGVQETQYF | TGTGCCAGCAGTTGGGGCGTCCAAGAGACCCAGTACTTC
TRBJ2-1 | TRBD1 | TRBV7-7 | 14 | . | CASSSDRESNEQFF | TGTGCTAGCAGCTCGGACAGGGAGTCGAATGAGCAGTTCTTC
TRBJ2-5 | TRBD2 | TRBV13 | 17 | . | CASSLESSGGARETQYF | TGTGCCAGCAGCTTAGAATCCAGCGGGGGGGCAAGGGAGACCCAGTACTTC
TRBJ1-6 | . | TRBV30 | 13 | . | CAWSPGRNSPLHF | TGTGCCTGGAGTCCGGGAAGAAATTCACCCCTCCACTTT
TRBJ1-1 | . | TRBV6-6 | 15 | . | CASRGGGIPNTEAFF | TGTGCCAGCAGGGGGGGAGGGATTCCGAACACTGAAGCTTTCTTT
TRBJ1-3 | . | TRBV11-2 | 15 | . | CASSLEGSSGNTIYF | TGTGCCAGCAGTCTAGAGGGCAGCTCTGGAAACACCATATATTTT
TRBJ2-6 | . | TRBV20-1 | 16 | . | CSASPVQGSGANVLTF | TGCAGTGCTAGTCCAGTTCAGGGCTCTGGGGCCAACGTCCTGACTTTC
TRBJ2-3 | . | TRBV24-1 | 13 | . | CATNDGSTDTQYF | TGTGCCACCAATGACGGTAGCACAGATACGCAGTATTTT
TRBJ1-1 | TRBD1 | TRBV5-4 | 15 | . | CASSLLGQGGTEAFF | TGTGCCAGCAGCTTGCTAGGCCAGGGGGGCACTGAAGCTTTCTTT
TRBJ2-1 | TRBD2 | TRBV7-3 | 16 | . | CASSFRLAGGYNEQFF | TGTGCCAGCAGCTTCAGACTAGCGGGGGGATACAATGAGCAGTTCTTC
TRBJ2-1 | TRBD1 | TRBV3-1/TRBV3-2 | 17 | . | CASSQEPPGTGVNEQFF | TGTGCCAGCAGCCAAGAACCCCCCGGGACAGGGGTCAATGAGCAGTTCTTC
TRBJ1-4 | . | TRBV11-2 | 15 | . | CASSLEGGRQGKLFF | TGTGCCAGCAGCTTAGAAGGAGGGAGGCAGGGAAAACTGTTTTTT
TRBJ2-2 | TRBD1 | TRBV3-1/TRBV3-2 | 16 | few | CASSPLGGQGNGELFF | TGTGCCAGCAGCCCGTTAGGTGGACAGGGGAACGGGGAGCTGTTTTTT
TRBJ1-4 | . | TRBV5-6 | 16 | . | CASSLGQITLNEKLFF | TGTGCCAGCAGCTTGGGACAGATAACCCTCAATGAAAAACTGTTTTTT
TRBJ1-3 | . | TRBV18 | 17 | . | CASSPYPRRSTPNTIYF | TGTGCCAGCTCACCCTACCCCCGCCGATCGACACCAAACACCATATATTTT
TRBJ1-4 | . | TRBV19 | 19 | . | CASSLGLDSFRATNEKLFF | TGTGCCAGTAGTTTAGGACTTGACAGTTTTAGAGCAACTAATGAAAAACTGTTTTTT
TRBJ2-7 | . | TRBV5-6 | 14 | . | CASSSRTVSYEQYF | TGTGCCAGCAGCTCGCGGACAGTCTCCTACGAGCAGTACTTC
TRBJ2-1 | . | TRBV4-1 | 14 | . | CASSPYSKPYEQFF | TGCGCCAGCAGCCCCTACAGCAAGCCCTATGAGCAGTTCTTC
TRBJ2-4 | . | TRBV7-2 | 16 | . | CASSPDIRPAKNIQYF | TGTGCCAGCAGCCCCGACATTCGCCCAGCCAAAAACATTCAGTACTTC
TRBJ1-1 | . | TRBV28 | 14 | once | CASSRGDTHTEAFF | TGTGCCAGCAGTCGGGGGGACACCCACACTGAAGCTTTCTTT
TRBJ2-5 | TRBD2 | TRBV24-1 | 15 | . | CATSDPRGSGETQYF | TGTGCCACCAGTGATCCCCGTGGTAGCGGGGAGACCCAGTACTTC
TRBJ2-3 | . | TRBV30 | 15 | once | CAWGEADPGTDTQYF | TGTGCCTGGGGGGAGGCCGATCCTGGCACAGATACGCAGTATTTT
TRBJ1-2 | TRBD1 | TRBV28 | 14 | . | CASSPRTGGYGYTF | TGTGCCAGCAGTCCTCGGACAGGGGGCTATGGCTACACCTTC
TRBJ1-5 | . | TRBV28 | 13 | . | CAGRGGVEGPQHF | TGTGCCGGGAGAGGAGGGGTGGAAGGACCCCAGCATTTT
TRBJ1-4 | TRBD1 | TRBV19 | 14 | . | CASSAGTGGQKLFF | TGTGCCAGTAGTGCCGGGACAGGGGGCCAAAAACTGTTTTTT
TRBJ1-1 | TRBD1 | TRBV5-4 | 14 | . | CASSFDRDNTEAFF | TGTGCCAGCAGCTTTGACAGGGATAACACTGAAGCTTTCTTT
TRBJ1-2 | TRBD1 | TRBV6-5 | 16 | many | CASSYLRTGGSYGYTF | TGTGCCAGCAGTTACCTTCGGACAGGGGGTAGCTATGGCTACACCTTC
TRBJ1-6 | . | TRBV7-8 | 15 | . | CASSLGGSSDSPLHF | TGTGCCAGCAGCTTGGGAGGGAGTTCGGATTCACCCCTCCACTTT
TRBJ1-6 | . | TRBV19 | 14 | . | CASTKAGSNSPLHF | TGTGCCAGTACGAAGGCAGGGTCAAATTCACCCCTCCACTTT
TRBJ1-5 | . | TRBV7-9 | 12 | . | CASSFSDQPQHF | TGTGCCAGCAGCTTCTCAGATCAGCCCCAGCATTTT
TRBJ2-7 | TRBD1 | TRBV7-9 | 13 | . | CASSRDSSYEQYF | TGTGCCAGCAGCCGGGACAGCTCCTACGAGCAGTACTTC
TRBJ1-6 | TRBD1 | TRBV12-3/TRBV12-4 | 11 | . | CASRGTGYPHF | TGTGCCAGCAGAGGGACAGGTTACCCCCACTTT
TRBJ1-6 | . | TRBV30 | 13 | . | CAWSDGLNSPLHF | TGTGCCTGGAGTGACGGTCTTAATTCACCCCTCCACTTT
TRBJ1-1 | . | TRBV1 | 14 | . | CTSSRVRGSAEAFF | TGCACCAGCAGCCGGGTCAGGGGTTCCGCTGAAGCTTTCTTT
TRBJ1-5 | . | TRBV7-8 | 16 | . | CASSPTVEYSNQPQHF | TGTGCCAGCAGCCCGACAGTAGAGTATAGCAATCAGCCCCAGCATTTT
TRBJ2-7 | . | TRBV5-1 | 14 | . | CASSVGGLSYEQYF | TGCGCCAGCAGCGTTGGGGGCCTCAGCTACGAGCAGTACTTC
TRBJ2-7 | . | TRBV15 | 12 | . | CATRGSSYEQYF | TGTGCCACCCGGGGGAGCTCCTACGAGCAGTACTTC
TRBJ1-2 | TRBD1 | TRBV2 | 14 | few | CASSHRTGSYGYTF | TGTGCCAGCAGTCATAGGACAGGGAGCTATGGCTACACCTTC
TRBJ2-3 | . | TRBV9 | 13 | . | CASSGDITDTQYF | TGTGCCAGCAGCGGAGATATTACAGATACGCAGTATTTT
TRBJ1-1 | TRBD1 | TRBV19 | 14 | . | CASSLRAGGTEAFF | TGTGCCAGTAGTCTCAGGGCAGGGGGCACTGAAGCTTTCTTT
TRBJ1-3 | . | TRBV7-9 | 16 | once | CASSPRGRTSGNTIYF | TGTGCCAGCAGCCCCCGTGGGCGTACCTCTGGAAACACCATATATTTT
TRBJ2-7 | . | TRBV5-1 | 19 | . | CALRLAGCLQGEPPYEQYF | TGCGCCTTGCGATTAGCGGGGTGCCTGCAGGGGGAACCCCCCTACGAGCAGTACTTC